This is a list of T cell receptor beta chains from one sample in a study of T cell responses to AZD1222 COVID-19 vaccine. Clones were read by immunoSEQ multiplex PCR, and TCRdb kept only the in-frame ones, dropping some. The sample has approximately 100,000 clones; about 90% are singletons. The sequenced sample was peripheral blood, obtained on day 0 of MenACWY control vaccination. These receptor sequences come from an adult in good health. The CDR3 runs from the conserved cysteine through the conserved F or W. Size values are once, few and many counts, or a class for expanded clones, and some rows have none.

CASSFRGDSNQPQHF,.,TRBV12-1
CASSPRTETDTQYF,.,TRBV18
CASSFSTKEQYF,.,TRBV5-8
CASSLQGARTEAFF,.,TRBV27
CASSRFDTQYF,.,TRBV6-2/TRBV6-3
CASRRDPLKDRETPYNSPLHF,.,TRBV7-8
CASSLFREQFF,many,TRBV7-2
CASSPPSGGYGAFYNEQFF,.,TRBV5-6
CASSLDRTSGVDTQYF,once,TRBV11-2
CASSSLDGGSSGANVLTF,.,TRBV11-2
CASSLGKWGDLTGELFF,.,TRBV11-2
CASRGGWWTEAFF,once,TRBV25-1
CATKNGTGVFYGYTF,.,TRBV10-3
CASSMGGRNQPQHF,.,TRBV5-1
CASSDRNSPLHF,.,TRBV2
CASSYSTLIEAFF,.,TRBV6-2/TRBV6-3
CASSRSGQQNSPLHF,.,TRBV5-1
CASSYSQRGEAFF,.,TRBV6-5
CASSYLWDSSNYGYTF,.,TRBV6-5
CASSQSGETQYF,.,TRBV3-1/TRBV3-2
CASSLGLAGGFSTDTQYF,.,TRBV27